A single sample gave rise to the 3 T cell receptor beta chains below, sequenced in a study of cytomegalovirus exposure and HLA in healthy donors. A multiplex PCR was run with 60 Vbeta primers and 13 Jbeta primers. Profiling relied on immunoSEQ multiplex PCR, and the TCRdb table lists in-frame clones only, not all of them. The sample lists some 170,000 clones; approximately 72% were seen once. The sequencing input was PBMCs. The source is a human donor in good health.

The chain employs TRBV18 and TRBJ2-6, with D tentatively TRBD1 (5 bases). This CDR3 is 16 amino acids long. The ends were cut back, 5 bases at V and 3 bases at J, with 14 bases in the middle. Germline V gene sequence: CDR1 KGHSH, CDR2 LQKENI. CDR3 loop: CASSYSRRGGANVLTF. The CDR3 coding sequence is TGTGCCAGCTCATACTCGCGAAGGGGTGGGGCCAACGTCCTGACTTTC.

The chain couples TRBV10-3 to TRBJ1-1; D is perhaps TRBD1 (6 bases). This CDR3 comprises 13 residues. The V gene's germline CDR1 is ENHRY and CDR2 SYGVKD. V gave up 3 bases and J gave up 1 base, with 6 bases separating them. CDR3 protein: CAISEQGNTEAFF. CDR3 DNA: TGTGCCATCAGTGAACAGGGGAACACTGAAGCTTTCTTT.

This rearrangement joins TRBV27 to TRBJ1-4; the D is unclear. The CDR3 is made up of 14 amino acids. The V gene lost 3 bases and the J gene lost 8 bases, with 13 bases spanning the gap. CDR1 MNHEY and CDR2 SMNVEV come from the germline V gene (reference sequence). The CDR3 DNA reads TGTGCCAGCAGTTTTCGAGGGTTACGCGAAAAACTGTTTTTT. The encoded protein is CASSFRGLREKLFF.